This T cell receptor (beta chain) was recorded in a study of shared clonotypes between healthy human individuals. Overall study context: Used for every donor were three CD4 naive, three CD4 memory, two CD8 naive and one CD8 memory plate. Broader study findings: Donor scarcity curtailed the genetic and exposure-history diversity represented herein. It was anticipated that sequencing depth would influence how many clonotypes donors shared.

Remarks on this clone: Its antigen is currently unknown.

Roughly 200 ng DNA, about 28,000 T cell genomes, went into each sorted-subset replicate PCR. Clones were sequenced by immunoSEQ multiplex PCR, and TCRdb holds only the in-frame ones, with some missing. The table has 1,500,000 or so clones, 98% seen once; the top ten hold roughly 0.36%. The receptor was isolated from a man aged 25-45 years in good health. Sequencing was performed on naive CD4+ T cells sorted from blood. Regarding subset: CD45RA+ positively selected.

The CDR3 spells CASSPNRGKGYEQYF. CDR3 DNA: TGTGCCAGCAGCCCCAACAGGGGTAAGGGGTACGAGCAGTACTTC. This sequence joins TRBV7-8 and TRBJ2-7; TRBD1 agrees at 7 bases. The CDR3 consists of 15 residues. With V trimmed by 5 bases and J by 4 bases, 11 bases remained unmatched. Germline V CDR1 and CDR2: SGHVS, FQNEAQ.